The 8 T cell receptor beta chains listed next were all sequenced from one sample in a study of blood T cells in healthy people across ages. Through a sample-barcoded 5' primer and a J-beta primer mix, a second PCR was run for 7 to 11 cycles. One entry per CDR3 protein, called by TCRdb with MiXCR from the 5' RACE reads. Of some 1 million distinct CDR3 sequences listed, around 45% are singletons. Source material: blood. Receptor source: a woman aged 60 to 75 in good health.

This clonotype was seen many times. The V and J genes are TRBV21-1 and TRBJ2-1; the table's D call of TRBD2 was not tested on the DNA. TRBV21-1 is a pseudogene. CDR3 length equals 16 residues. CDR3 bases: TGTGCCAGCAGCAAAGAACACTCGAAGGAGGACAATGAGCAGTTCTTC. Protein product: CASSKEHSKEDNEQFF.

The CDR3 DNA reads as TGCAGTGCTAGAAATGTTCAGGAGACTAATGAAAAACTGTTTTTT. Translated, it gives CSARNVQETNEKLFF. The chain links TRBV20-1 to TRBJ1-4, with D uncertain. Germline V CDR1 and CDR2: DFQATT, SNEGSKA (reference sequence). V lost 2 bases to trimming and J lost 2 bases, with 12 bases between them. This CDR3 is built from 15 residues.

This clonotype was detected only once. The rearrangement joins TRBV19 to TRBJ2-7; a weak D match, TRBD1 (6 bases). CDR3 size: 13 residues. The V and J ends lost 5 bases and 4 bases respectively, with 12 bases between them. Per germline, CDR1 LNHDA and CDR2 SQIVND (reference sequence). The CDR3 here is CASSDPTGYEQYF. DNA for the CDR3: TGTGCCAGTAGTGACCCGACAGGATACGAGCAGTACTTC.

A remark on this clonotype: This could be a read error, since a much larger clone is one nucleotide away. The chain uses TRBV5-1 and TRBJ2-7; D is ambiguous. Trimming stripped 1 base from V and 2 bases from J, with 16 bases between. The CDR3 runs to 16 residues. Germline CDR1 reads SGHRS; CDR2 reads YFSETQ. CDR3 DNA sequence: TGCGCCAGCAGCTTGAGCGAGGCGAGACCCGCCTACGAGCAGTACTTC. It encodes CASSLSEARPAYEQYF.

This clonotype was recorded once. The chain combines TRBV7-8 with TRBJ2-1; D gene ambiguous. This CDR3 has 13 amino acids. Germline CDR1 is SGHVS and CDR2 is FQNEAQ. Trimming removed 5 bases at V and 3 bases at J, with 8 bases between. As DNA, the CDR3 is TGTGCCAGCAGCGTAAGGGACTACAATGAGCAGTTCTTC. The encoded protein is CASSVRDYNEQFF.

In regard to this clonotype: This may arise from a read error, as a much more abundant clone is one base away. The gene calls are TRBV11-3 and TRBJ2-7, with D perhaps TRBD1 (6 bases). Germline lookup yields CDR1 SGHNT and CDR2 YENEEA. This CDR3 comprises 13 residues. The CDR3 DNA follows: TGTGCCTGCAGCTTAGAAGGAGGACAGCAGCAGTACTTC. Protein product: CACSLEGGQQQYF.

The chain combines TRBV7-9 with TRBJ1-2; TRBD1 matches 7 bases. The CDR3 runs 15 residues. The V segment lost 5 bases and the J segment 5 bases; nucleotides outside the gene matches: 11. Germline CDR1 and CDR2: SEHNR and FQNEAQ (reference sequence). CDR3 region: CASSHPGDRLYGYTF. CDR3 sequence (DNA): TGTGCCAGCAGCCATCCCGGGGACAGATTGTATGGCTACACCTTC.

Here the CDR3 reads CASSWGAGVHNEQFF. CDR3 nucleotide sequence: TGTGCCAGCAGCTGGGGGGCGGGAGTGCACAATGAGCAGTTCTTC. V and J are TRBV5-6 and TRBJ2-1; tentatively, D is TRBD2 (7 bases). Germline CDR1 and CDR2: SGHDT and YYEEEE. The CDR3 is 15 residues long. The V gene lost 3 bases and the J gene lost 5 bases, with 15 bases spanning the gap.